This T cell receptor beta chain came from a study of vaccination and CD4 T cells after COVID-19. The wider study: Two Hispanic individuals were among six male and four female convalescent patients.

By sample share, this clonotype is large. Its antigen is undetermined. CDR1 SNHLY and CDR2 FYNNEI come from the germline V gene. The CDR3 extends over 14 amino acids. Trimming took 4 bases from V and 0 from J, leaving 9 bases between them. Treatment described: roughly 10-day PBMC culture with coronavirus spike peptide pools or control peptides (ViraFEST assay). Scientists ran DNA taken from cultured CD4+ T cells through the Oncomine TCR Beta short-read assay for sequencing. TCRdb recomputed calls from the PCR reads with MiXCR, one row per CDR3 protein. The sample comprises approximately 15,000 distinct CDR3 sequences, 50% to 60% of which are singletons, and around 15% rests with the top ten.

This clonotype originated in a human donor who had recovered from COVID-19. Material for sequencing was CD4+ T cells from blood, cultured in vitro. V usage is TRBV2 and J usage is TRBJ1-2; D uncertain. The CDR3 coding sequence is TGTGCCAGCAGTGTGGGCGGTTCTAACTATGGCTACACCTTC. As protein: CASSVGGSNYGYTF. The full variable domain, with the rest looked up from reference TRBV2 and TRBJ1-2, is EPEVTQTPSHQVTQMGQEVILRCVPISNHLYFYWYRQILGQKVEFLVSFYNNEISEKSEIFDDQFSVERPDGSNFTLKIRSTKLEDSAMYFCASSVGGSNYGYTFGSGTRLTVV.